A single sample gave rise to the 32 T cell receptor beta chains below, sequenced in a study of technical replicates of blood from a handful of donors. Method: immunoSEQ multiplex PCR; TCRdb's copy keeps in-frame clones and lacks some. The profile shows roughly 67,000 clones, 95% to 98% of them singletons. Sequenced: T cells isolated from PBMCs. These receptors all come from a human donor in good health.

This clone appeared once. The CDR3 nucleotides are TGCAGTGCTAGTGGGCGCTACGAGCAGTACTTC. Translated: CSASGRYEQYF. The chain carries TRBV20-1 and TRBJ2-7; D gene ambiguous. This CDR3 contains 11 residues. The V end lost 3 bases, the J end lost 3 bases, and 6 bases lay between the germline ends. Looked up from germline, CDR1 is DFQATT and CDR2 is SNEGSKA (reference sequence).

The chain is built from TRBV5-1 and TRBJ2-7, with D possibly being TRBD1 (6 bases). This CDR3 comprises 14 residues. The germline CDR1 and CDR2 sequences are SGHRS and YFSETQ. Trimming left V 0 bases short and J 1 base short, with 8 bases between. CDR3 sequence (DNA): TGCGCCAGCAGCTTGGAGGACAGATCCTACGAGCAGTACTTC. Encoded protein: CASSLEDRSYEQYF.

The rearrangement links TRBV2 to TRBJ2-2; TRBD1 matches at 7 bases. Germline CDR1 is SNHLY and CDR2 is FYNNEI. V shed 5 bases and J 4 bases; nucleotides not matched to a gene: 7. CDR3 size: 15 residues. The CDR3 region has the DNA TGTGCCAGCAGTTTAGACAGGGTGACCACCGGGGAGCTGTTTTTT. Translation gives CASSLDRVTTGELFF.

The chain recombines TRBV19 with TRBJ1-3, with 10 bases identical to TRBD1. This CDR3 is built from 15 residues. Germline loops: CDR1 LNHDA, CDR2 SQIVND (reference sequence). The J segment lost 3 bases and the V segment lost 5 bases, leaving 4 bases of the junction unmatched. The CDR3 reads CASSSGQGSGNTIYF. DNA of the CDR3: TGTGCCAGTAGTTCGGGACAGGGGAGTGGAAACACCATATATTTT.

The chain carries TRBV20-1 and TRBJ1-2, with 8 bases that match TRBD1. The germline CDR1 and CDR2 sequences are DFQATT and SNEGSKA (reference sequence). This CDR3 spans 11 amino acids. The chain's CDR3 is CSADRAYGYTF. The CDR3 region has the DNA TGCAGCGCGGACAGGGCCTATGGCTACACCTTC.

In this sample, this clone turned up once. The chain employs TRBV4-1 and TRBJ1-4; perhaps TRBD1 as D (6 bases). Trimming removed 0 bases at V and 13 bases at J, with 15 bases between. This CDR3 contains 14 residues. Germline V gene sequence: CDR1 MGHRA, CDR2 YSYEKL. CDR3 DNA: TGCGCCAGCAGCCAAGAGAATCCAGGGGTCGGACTGTTTTTT. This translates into CASSQENPGVGLFF.

The CDR3 region has the DNA TGTGCCAGCAGCCTTCTAGCGGGAGGTGGGGCCAACGTCCTGACTTTC. Amino acid sequence: CASSLLAGGGANVLTF. The chain recombines TRBV7-2 with TRBJ2-6, with 11 bases aligning to TRBD2. The CDR3 loop spans 16 amino acids. Germline V gene lookup returns CDR1 SGHTA and CDR2 FQGNSA. V was pared by 5 bases and J by 3 bases, with 3 bases of the junction left unmatched.

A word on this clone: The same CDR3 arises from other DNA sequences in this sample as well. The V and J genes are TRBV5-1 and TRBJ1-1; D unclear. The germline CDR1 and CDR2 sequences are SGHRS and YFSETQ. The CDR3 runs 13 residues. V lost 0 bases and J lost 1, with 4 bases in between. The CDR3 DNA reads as TGCGCCAGCAGCTTGGCAGGGAACACTGAAGCTTTCTTT. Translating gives CASSLAGNTEAFF.

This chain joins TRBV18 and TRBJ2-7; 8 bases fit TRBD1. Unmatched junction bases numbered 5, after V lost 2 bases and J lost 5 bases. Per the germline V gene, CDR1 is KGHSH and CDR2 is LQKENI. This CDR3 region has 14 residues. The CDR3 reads CASSPGQGQDEQYF. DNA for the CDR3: TGTGCCAGCTCACCAGGACAGGGTCAGGACGAGCAGTACTTC.

The DNA for the CDR3 is TGCGCCAGCAGCTTGGGAGAGGCAGCCTACGAGCAGTACTTC. As protein: CASSLGEAAYEQYF. The gene calls are TRBV5-1 and TRBJ2-7, with D hard to call. The CDR3 is 14 residues long. Trimming removed 0 bases at V and 2 bases at J, with 9 bases between. CDR1 and CDR2 (germline): SGHRS, YFSETQ.

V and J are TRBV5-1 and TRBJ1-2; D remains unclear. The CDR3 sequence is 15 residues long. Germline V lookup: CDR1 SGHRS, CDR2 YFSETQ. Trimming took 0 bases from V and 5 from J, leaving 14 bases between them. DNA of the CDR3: TGCGCCAGCAGCTTGGGCGCCGATAACTTTTATGGCTACACCTTC. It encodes CASSLGADNFYGYTF.

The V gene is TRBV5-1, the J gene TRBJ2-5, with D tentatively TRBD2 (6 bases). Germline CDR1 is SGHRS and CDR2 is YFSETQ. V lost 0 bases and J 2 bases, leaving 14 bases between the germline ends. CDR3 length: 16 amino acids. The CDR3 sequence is CASSLVGAGTQETQYF. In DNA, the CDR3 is TGCGCCAGCAGCTTGGTCGGTGCGGGAACTCAAGAGACCCAGTACTTC.

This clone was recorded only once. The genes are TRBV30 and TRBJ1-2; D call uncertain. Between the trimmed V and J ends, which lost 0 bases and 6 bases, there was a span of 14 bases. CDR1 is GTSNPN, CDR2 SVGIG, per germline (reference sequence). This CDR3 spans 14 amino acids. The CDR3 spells CAWSVVFAVNGYTF. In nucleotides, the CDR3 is TGTGCCTGGAGTGTGGTTTTTGCGGTAAATGGCTACACCTTC. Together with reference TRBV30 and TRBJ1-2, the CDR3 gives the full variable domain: SQTIHQWPATLVQPVGSPLSLECTVEGTSNPNLYWYRQAAGRGLQLLFYSVGIGQISSEVPQNLSASRPQDRQFILSSKKLLLSDSGFYLCAWSVVFAVNGYTFGSGTRLTVV.

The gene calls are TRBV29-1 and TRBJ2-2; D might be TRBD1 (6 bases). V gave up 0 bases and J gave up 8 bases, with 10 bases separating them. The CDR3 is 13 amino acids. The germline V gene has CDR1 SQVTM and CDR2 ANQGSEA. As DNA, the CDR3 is TGCAGCGTTGAAGATTTTACAGGGGGGGAGCTGTTTTTT. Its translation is CSVEDFTGGELFF.

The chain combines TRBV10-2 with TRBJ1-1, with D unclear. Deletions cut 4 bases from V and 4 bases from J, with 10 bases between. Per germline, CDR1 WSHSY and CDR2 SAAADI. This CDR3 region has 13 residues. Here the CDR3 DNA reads TGCGCCAGCAGTGGGAGGGATGGCACTGAAGCTTTCTTT. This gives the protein CASSGRDGTEAFF.

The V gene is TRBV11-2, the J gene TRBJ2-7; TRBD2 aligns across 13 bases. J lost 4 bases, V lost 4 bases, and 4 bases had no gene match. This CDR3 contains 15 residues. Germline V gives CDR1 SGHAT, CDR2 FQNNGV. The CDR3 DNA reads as TGTGCCAGCAGCTCTCGGACTAGCGGGAGTTACGAGCAGTACTTC. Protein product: CASSSRTSGSYEQYF.

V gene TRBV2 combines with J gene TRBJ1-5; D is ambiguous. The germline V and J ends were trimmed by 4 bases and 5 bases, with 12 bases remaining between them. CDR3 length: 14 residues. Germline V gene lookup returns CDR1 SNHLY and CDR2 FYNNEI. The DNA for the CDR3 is TGTGCCAGCAGTGTTTCTGGGCACGATCAGCCCCAGCATTTT. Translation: CASSVSGHDQPQHF.

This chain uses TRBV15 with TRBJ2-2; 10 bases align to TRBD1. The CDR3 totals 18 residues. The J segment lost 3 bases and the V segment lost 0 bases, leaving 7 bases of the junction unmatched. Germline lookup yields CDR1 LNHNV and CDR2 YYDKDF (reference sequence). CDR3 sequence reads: CATSRDPDRGFDTGELFF. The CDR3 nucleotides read TGTGCCACCAGCAGAGATCCGGACAGGGGGTTCGACACCGGGGAGCTGTTTTTT.

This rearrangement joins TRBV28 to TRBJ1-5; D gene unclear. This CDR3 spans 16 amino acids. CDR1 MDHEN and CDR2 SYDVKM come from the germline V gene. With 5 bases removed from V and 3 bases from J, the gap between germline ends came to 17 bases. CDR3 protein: CASSVRWQANNQPQHF. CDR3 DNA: TGTGCCAGCAGTGTAAGATGGCAGGCCAACAATCAGCCCCAGCATTTT.

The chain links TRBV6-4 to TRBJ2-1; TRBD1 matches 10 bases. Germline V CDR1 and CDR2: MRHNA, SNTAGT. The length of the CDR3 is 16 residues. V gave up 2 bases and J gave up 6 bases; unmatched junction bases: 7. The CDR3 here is CASSDLPGDRGNEQFF. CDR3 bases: TGTGCCAGCAGTGACCTCCCCGGGGACAGGGGCAATGAGCAGTTCTTC.

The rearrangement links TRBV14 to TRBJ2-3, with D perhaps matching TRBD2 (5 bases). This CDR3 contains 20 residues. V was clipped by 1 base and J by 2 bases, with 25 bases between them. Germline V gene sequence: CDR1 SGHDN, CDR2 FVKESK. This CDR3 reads CASSQGIPLGGPLATDTQYF. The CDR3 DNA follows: TGTGCCAGCAGCCAAGGTATCCCCTTAGGAGGCCCCCTAGCCACAGATACGCAGTATTTT.

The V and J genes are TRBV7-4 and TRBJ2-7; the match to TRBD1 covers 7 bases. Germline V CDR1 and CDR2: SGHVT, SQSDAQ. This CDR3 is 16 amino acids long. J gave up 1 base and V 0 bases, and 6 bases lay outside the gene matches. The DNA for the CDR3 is TGTGCCAGCAGCTTAGCCGACAGGGTGGATTCCTACGAGCAGTACTTC. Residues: CASSLADRVDSYEQYF.

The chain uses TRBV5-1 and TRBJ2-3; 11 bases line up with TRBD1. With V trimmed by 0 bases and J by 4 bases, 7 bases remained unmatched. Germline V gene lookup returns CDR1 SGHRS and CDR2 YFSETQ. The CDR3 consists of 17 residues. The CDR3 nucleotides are TGCGCCAGCAGCTTGGGAGTGGCGGACAGGGGGCCAGATACGCAGTATTTT. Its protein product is CASSLGVADRGPDTQYF.

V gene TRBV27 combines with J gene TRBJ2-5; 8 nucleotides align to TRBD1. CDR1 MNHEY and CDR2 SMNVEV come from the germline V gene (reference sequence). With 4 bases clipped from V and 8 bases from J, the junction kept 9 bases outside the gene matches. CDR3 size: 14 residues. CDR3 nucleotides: TGTGCCAGCAGTTCATCGACAGGGGACGTAACCCAGTACTTC. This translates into CASSSSTGDVTQYF.

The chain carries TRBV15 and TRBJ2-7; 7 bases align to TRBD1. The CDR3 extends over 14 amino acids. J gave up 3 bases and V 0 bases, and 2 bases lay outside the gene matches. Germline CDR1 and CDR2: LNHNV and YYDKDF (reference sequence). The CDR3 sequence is CATSRESGGYEQYF. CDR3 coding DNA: TGTGCCACCAGCAGAGAGTCAGGGGGCTACGAGCAGTACTTC. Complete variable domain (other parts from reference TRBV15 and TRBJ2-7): DAMVIQNPRYQVTQFGKPVTLSCSQTLNHNVMYWYQQKSSQAPKLLFHYYDKDFNNEADTPDNFQSRRPNTSFCFLDIRSPGLGDTAMYLCATSRESGGYEQYFGPGTRLTVT.

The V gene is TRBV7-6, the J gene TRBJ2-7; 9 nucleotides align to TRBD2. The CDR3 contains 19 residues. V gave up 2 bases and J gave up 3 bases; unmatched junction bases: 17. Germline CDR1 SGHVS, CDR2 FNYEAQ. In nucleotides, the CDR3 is TGTGCCAGCAGCTTATTAGGCTCCGGCGGGGGGGGACCCCACTACGAGCAGTACTTC. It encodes CASSLLGSGGGGPHYEQYF.

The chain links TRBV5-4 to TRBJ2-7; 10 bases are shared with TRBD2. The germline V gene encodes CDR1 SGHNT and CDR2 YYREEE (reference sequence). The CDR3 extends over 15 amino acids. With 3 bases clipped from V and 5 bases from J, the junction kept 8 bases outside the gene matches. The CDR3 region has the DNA TGTGCCAGCAGCTCATTCGGGCTAGCGGGAGACGAGCAGTACTTC. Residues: CASSSFGLAGDEQYF. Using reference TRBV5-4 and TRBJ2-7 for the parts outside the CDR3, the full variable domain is ETGVTQSPTHLIKTRGQQVTLRCSSQSGHNTVSWYQQALGQGPQFIFQYYREEENGRGNFPPRFSGLQFPNYSSELNVNALELDDSALYLCASSSFGLAGDEQYFGPGTRLTVT.

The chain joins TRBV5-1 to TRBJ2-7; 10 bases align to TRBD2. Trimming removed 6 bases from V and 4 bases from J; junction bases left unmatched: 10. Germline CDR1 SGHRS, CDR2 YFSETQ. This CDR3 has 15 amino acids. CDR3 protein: CASTLGAGGFYEQYF. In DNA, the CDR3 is TGCGCCAGCACCCTCGGAGCGGGAGGGTTTTACGAGCAGTACTTC.

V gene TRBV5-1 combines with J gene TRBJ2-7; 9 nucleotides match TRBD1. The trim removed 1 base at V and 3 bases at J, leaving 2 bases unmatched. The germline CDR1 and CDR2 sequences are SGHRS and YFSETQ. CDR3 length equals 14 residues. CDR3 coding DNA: TGCGCCAGCAGCTTGAAGACAGGGGGCTACGAGCAGTACTTC. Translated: CASSLKTGGYEQYF.

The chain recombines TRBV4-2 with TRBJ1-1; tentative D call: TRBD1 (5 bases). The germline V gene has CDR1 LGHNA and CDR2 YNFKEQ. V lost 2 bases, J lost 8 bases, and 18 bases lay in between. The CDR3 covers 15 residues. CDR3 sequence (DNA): TGTGCCAGCAGCCAAAAAATCGGGGGAACAACAGAAGCTTTCTTT. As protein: CASSQKIGGTTEAFF.

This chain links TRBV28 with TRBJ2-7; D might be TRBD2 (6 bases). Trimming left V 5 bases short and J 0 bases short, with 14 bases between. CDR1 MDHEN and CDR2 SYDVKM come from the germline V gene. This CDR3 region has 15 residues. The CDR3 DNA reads TGTGCCAGCAGTCCGGCGGGGCTAATCTCCTACGAGCAGTACTTC. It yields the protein CASSPAGLISYEQYF.

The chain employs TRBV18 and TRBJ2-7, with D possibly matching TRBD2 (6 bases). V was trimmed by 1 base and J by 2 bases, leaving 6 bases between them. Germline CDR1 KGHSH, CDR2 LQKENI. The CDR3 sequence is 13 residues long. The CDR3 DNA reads TGTGCCAGCTCACCACTAGCGGCCTACGAGCAGTACTTC. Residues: CASSPLAAYEQYF. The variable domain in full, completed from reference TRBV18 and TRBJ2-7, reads NAGVMQNPRHLVRRRGQEARLRCSPMKGHSHVYWYRQLPEEGLKFMVYLQKENIIDESGMPKERFSAEFPKEGPSILRIQQVVRGDSAAYFCASSPLAAYEQYFGPGTRLTVT.